This T cell receptor (beta chain) is from a study of T cell repertoires in cytomegalovirus infection. Trimming took 2 bases from V and 3 from J, leaving 10 bases between them. Germline CDR1 is MNHEY and CDR2 is SMNVEV (reference sequence). This CDR3 has 14 residues. On this clonotype itself: Its target is not known.

In TCRdb, the reads were re-called with MiXCR into one record per CDR3 protein. The sample carries tens of thousands of distinct CDR3 sequences, about 27% recorded once. V is TRBV27 and J is TRBJ1-1; a weak D match, TRBD1 (6 bases). The receptor comes from a human donor in good health (CMV status not recorded). Some clones in this sample may be carry-over from other donors' samples. Sequencing used CD8+ T cells from cultured PBMCs, obtained from culture after CMV antigen stimulation. The DNA of the CDR3 is TGTGCCAGCAGTTTAAAGGGGGGGGACACTGAAGCTTTCTTT. It specifies CASSLKGGDTEAFF.